Sequencing of this T cell receptor (beta chain) was carried out in a study of blood T cell repertoires in COVID-19. Study summary: Sites across the United States, Italy and Spain contributed samples from acute and convalescent COVID-19. T cells, B-cell-depleted T cells, or PBMCs supplied cDNA or gDNA.

This CDR3 comprises 15 residues. Germline CDR1 reads SGHRS; CDR2 reads YFSETQ. J gave up 4 bases and V 4 bases, and 7 bases lay outside the gene matches. The authors' processing: Reference gene primers were amplified, and this amplification served to estimate nucleated cell counts. Assay used: immunoSEQ multiplex PCR; TCRdb lists only in-frame clones, some missing. V, J and clone size derive from that table, while D and trimming were established from the DNA sequence. Here the sample spans 250,000 or so clones, around nine tenths being singletons. The chain has TRBV5-1 and TRBJ2-3; 9 positions match TRBD1. The source of this sequence is a woman aged 35 to 49 who had recovered from COVID-19. Sequenced sample: peripheral blood. CDR3 nucleotide sequence: TGCGCCAGCAGCCAGGGACAGGGAGGCTCAGATACGCAGTATTTT. Encoded protein: CASSQGQGGSDTQYF.